Presented here are 20 T cell receptor beta chains from one specimen sequenced in a study of shared T cell receptors in the human thymus. Clones were sequenced by immunoSEQ multiplex PCR, and TCRdb holds only the in-frame ones, with some missing. The table records roughly 500,000 clones, about 84% of them present only once. In addition, the sample was reused for a study of human thymus T cells.

The source material was thymocytes. Every receptor here comes from a boy in the first two years of life with a congenital heart defect.

The chain carries TRBV5-1 and TRBJ2-7; 9 bases align to TRBD1. The CDR3 loop spans 14 amino acids. J lost 6 bases, V lost 0 bases, and 4 bases had no gene match. In germline, CDR1 is SGHRS, CDR2 YFSETQ. CDR3 amino acids: CASSLEDRGPEQYF. Here the CDR3 DNA reads TGCGCCAGCAGCTTGGAGGACAGGGGACCCGAGCAGTACTTC.

The gene calls are TRBV5-6 and TRBJ1-2; 8 bases fit TRBD1. CDR1 and CDR2 (germline): SGHDT, YYEEEE. The V gene end was trimmed by 4 bases and the J gene end by 8 bases; junction bases not matched to a gene: 10. The CDR3 length is 14 residues. The CDR3 protein is CASSRVDREWGYTF. The DNA for the CDR3 is TGTGCCAGCAGCCGCGTGGACAGGGAGTGGGGCTACACCTTC.

The chain carries TRBV6-6 and TRBJ1-1; D possibly corresponds to TRBD1 (6 bases). The V end was cut by 0 bases, the J end by 6 bases, with 14 bases between. This CDR3 has 15 amino acids. In germline, CDR1 is MNHNY, CDR2 SVGAGI (reference sequence). The CDR3 protein is CASSYSYEGVAEAFF. The CDR3 bases are TGTGCCAGCAGTTACTCATATGAGGGGGTCGCTGAAGCTTTCTTT.

The chain combines TRBV15 with TRBJ2-2; the D gene is possibly TRBD2 (6 bases). The germline gives CDR1 LNHNV, CDR2 YYDKDF (reference sequence). The CDR3 extends over 12 amino acids. V gave up 5 bases and J gave up 8 bases, with 9 bases separating them. This CDR3 is CATSLGRGELFF. CDR3 DNA: TGTGCCACCAGCCTTGGGAGGGGGGAGCTGTTTTTT.

The chain couples TRBV18 to TRBJ2-3; 9 nucleotides agree with TRBD1. The CDR3 runs to 14 residues. J lost 4 bases, V lost 3 bases, and 2 bases had no gene match. Germline loops: CDR1 KGHSH, CDR2 LQKENI. The CDR3 DNA is TGTGCCAGCTCACCGGGACAGGGTCCAGATACGCAGTATTTT. Its protein product is CASSPGQGPDTQYF.

This chain uses TRBV7-9 with TRBJ1-1; the D is unclear. The CDR3 is made up of 16 amino acids. V lost 1 base and J lost 0, with 12 bases in between. Germline CDR1 SEHNR, CDR2 FQNEAQ (reference sequence). Here the CDR3 reads CASSLGPRALNTEAFF. CDR3 bases: TGTGCCAGCAGCTTAGGCCCCAGAGCGTTGAACACTGAAGCTTTCTTT.

The chain recombines TRBV10-3 with TRBJ2-1; tentative D call: TRBD2 (6 bases). From germline, CDR1 is ENHRY and CDR2 SYGVKD. The V gene lost 6 bases and the J gene lost 5 bases, with 11 bases spanning the gap. The CDR3 covers 13 residues. Here the CDR3 reads CAIRTRRDNEQFF. The CDR3 DNA is TGTGCCATCAGGACTAGGCGCGACAATGAGCAGTTCTTC.

The gene calls are TRBV4-3 and TRBJ1-5; D is undetermined. Trimming took off 0 bases at V and 3 bases at J, with 9 bases between the two ends. CDR3 length: 15 residues. Germline-derived CDR1 and CDR2 are LGHNA and YSLEER. CDR3 sequence reads: CASSQERASNQPQHF. In DNA, the CDR3 is TGCGCCAGCAGCCAAGAAAGAGCCTCCAATCAGCCCCAGCATTTT.

The rearrangement links TRBV6-1 to TRBJ2-7; D might be TRBD1 (5 bases). CDR1 is MNHNS, CDR2 SASEGT, per germline. This CDR3 spans 14 amino acids. V was cut by 1 base and J by 5 bases, with 12 bases left in between. CDR3 sequence reads: CASSEEAGWNEQYF. In DNA, the CDR3 is TGTGCCAGCAGTGAAGAAGCAGGGTGGAACGAGCAGTACTTC.

This clone was picked up a small number of times. The V and J genes are TRBV10-1 and TRBJ2-1; 13 bases line up with TRBD2. This CDR3 contains 16 residues. With V trimmed by 2 bases and J by 3 bases, 1 base remained unmatched. CDR1 is WNHNN and CDR2 is SYGVQD in the germline V gene (reference sequence). CDR3 protein: CASSEGLAGDYNEQFF. The CDR3 DNA sequence: TGCGCCAGCAGTGAGGGACTAGCGGGGGACTACAATGAGCAGTTCTTC.

V is TRBV7-2 and J is TRBJ1-3; D is undetermined. V was cut by 5 bases and J by 4 bases, with 18 bases left in between. The CDR3 runs 16 residues. Germline V CDR1 and CDR2: SGHTA, FQGNSA. The CDR3 sequence: CASSKVTGSSGNTIYF. Written as DNA, the CDR3 is TGTGCCAGCAGCAAGGTGACGGGGAGTTCAGGAAACACCATATATTTT.

The chain joins TRBV4-2 to TRBJ2-7; 11 bases match TRBD2. Losses at the gene ends were 1 base for V and 2 bases for J; bases not matched to a gene: 16. Germline CDR1 LGHNA, CDR2 YNFKEQ. The CDR3 spans 20 residues. The CDR3 reads CASSQGGSVSGRAATYEQYF. The CDR3 DNA reads as TGTGCCAGCAGCCAAGGTGGTTCGGTTAGCGGGAGGGCCGCAACCTACGAGCAGTACTTC.

The chain carries TRBV28 and TRBJ1-2, with D maybe TRBD1 (5 bases). Trimming cost V 0 bases and J 8 bases, with 13 bases left between them. The CDR3 is 14 amino acids. The germline V gene has CDR1 MDHEN and CDR2 SYDVKM. The CDR3 reads CASSLCVGLRGYTF. DNA of the CDR3: TGTGCCAGCAGTTTATGCGTGGGGCTGAGGGGCTACACCTTC.

The rearrangement uses TRBV21-1 and TRBJ1-5. TRBV21-1 counts as a pseudogene. The CDR3 covers 17 residues. As DNA, the CDR3 is TGTGCCAGCAGCAAAGGGGAGCCGCCGGGGAGCAATCAGCCCCAGCATTTT. Protein: CASSKGEPPGSNQPQHF.

This clone was counted a single time. V and J are TRBV27 and TRBJ1-5, with D uncertain. V was shortened by 0 bases and J by 1 base, with 4 bases between the two germline ends. The CDR3 covers 14 residues. The germline V gene encodes CDR1 MNHEY and CDR2 SMNVEV (reference sequence). The CDR3 here is CASSLSQSNQPQHF. The DNA for the CDR3 is TGTGCCAGCAGTTTATCGCAGAGCAATCAGCCCCAGCATTTT.

The rearrangement uses TRBV5-5 and TRBJ2-1; 9 bases align to TRBD2. Germline lookup yields CDR1 SGHKS and CDR2 YYEKEE (reference sequence). J gave up 7 bases and V 7 bases, and 12 bases lay outside the gene matches. CDR3 length: 15 amino acids. CDR3 in amino acids: CASRGVAGDANEQFF. As DNA, the CDR3 is TGTGCCAGCCGCGGGGTAGCGGGAGACGCGAATGAGCAGTTCTTC.

This rearrangement joins TRBV27 to TRBJ2-1; 8 bases match TRBD1. This CDR3 spans 17 amino acids. Trimming cost V 6 bases and J 5 bases; bases outside gene matches: 15. Looked up from germline, CDR1 is MNHEY and CDR2 is SMNVEV (reference sequence). Written as DNA, the CDR3 is TGTGCCAGCAGAACACCCCATCCGGGACAGGACCACAATGAGCAGTTCTTC. It is translated as CASRTPHPGQDHNEQFF.

This clone occurred a few times. This rearrangement joins TRBV10-3 to TRBJ2-1; 14 bases match TRBD2. Germline-derived CDR1 and CDR2 are ENHRY and SYGVKD. With V trimmed by 6 bases and J by 6 bases, 7 bases remained unmatched. This CDR3 is built from 16 residues. The CDR3 DNA reads as TGTGCCATCAGAGCCGGGACTAGCGGGAGTTTCAATGAGCAGTTCTTC. It specifies CAIRAGTSGSFNEQFF.

The rearrangement uses TRBV19 and TRBJ2-5; 10 nucleotides align to TRBD2. Looked up from germline, CDR1 is LNHDA and CDR2 is SQIVND (reference sequence). The CDR3 contains 17 residues. J was trimmed by 5 bases and V by 2 bases; bases with no gene match: 11. The CDR3 nucleotides are TGTGCCAGTAGTATAACCAGCGGGAGGGCCTGGGGGGAGACCCAGTACTTC. Translating it yields CASSITSGRAWGETQYF. Based on the CDR3 plus reference TRBV19 and TRBJ2-5, the full variable domain is DGGITQSPKYLFRKEGQNVTLSCEQNLNHDAMYWYRQDPGQGLRLIYYSQIVNDFQKGDIAEGYSVSREKKESFPLTVTSAQKNPTAFYLCASSITSGRAWGETQYFGPGTRLLVL.

The genes are TRBV14 and TRBJ2-7; tentative D call: TRBD2 (5 bases). V was pared by 5 bases and J by 7 bases, with 15 bases between. Germline CDR1 SGHDN, CDR2 FVKESK. This CDR3 region has 13 residues. CDR3 protein: CASSWFEPGEQYF. The DNA for the CDR3 is TGTGCCAGCAGCTGGTTTGAACCGGGGGAGCAGTACTTC.